Following are 5 T cell receptor beta chains from one sample sequenced in a study of cytomegalovirus exposure and HLA in healthy donors. Data came from immunoSEQ multiplex PCR; TCRdb stores just in-frame clones and leaves some out. The sample records 200,000 to 250,000 clones, just under 90% being singletons. The sample was PBMCs. All receptors come from a man aged 18 to 30 in good health and CMV-seronegative.

This sequence joins TRBV14 and TRBJ1-6; D is undetermined. V was shortened by 0 bases and J by 9 bases, with 9 bases between the two germline ends. This CDR3 is 14 amino acids long. From germline, CDR1 is SGHDN and CDR2 FVKESK. CDR3 sequence (DNA): TGTGCCAGCAGCCAAGATCGCGGGGTTTCACCCCTCCACTTT. Protein product: CASSQDRGVSPLHF.

The chain couples TRBV4-3 to TRBJ2-7; 7 bases map to TRBD2. The CDR3 has 13 amino acids. Germline assignment: CDR1 LGHNA and CDR2 YSLEER. V was clipped by 4 bases and J by 3 bases; unmatched bases: 3. CDR3 region: CASSRGLVYEQYF. The CDR3 bases are TGCGCCAGCAGCCGCGGACTAGTCTACGAGCAGTACTTC.

Turning to this clone: Other DNA sequences in the sample encode the same CDR3. J is TRBJ2-7 and V is TRBV27; 8 bases agree with TRBD1. Germline CDR1 and CDR2: MNHEY and SMNVEV (reference sequence). This CDR3 has 14 residues. Trimming at V came to 3 bases and at J to 1 base, leaving 2 bases not matched to a gene. The CDR3 nucleotides are TGTGCCAGCAGTTTCCGGGACAGGTCCTACGAGCAGTACTTC. This encodes CASSFRDRSYEQYF.

The chain joins TRBV12-5 to TRBJ2-1, with 14 bases aligning to TRBD2. Germline lookup yields CDR1 LGHNT and CDR2 FRNRAP. V gave up 6 bases and J gave up 8 bases; unmatched junction bases: 0. The CDR3 runs 13 residues. Written as DNA, the CDR3 is TGTGCTAGTGGGGGACTAGCGGGAGATGAGCAGTTCTTC. This codes for CASGGLAGDEQFF.

The CDR3, as DNA: TGCGCCAGCAGCCAAGACCGACACAGGGGCGATACGCAGTATTTT. Protein: CASSQDRHRGDTQYF. This chain joins TRBV4-1 and TRBJ2-3, with TRBD1 matching 7 bases. This CDR3 has 15 amino acids. Germline V lookup: CDR1 MGHRA, CDR2 YSYEKL. Losses at the gene ends were 0 bases for V and 6 bases for J; bases not matched to a gene: 6.